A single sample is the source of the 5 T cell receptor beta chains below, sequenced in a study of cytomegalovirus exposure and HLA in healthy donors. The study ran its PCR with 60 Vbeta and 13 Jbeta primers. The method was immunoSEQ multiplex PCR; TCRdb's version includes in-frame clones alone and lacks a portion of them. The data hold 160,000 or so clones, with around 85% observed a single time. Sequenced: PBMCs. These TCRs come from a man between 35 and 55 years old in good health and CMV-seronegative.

CDR3 region: CASSFGETQYF. In DNA, the CDR3 is TGTGCCAGCAGCTTCGGAGAGACCCAGTACTTC. The chain uses TRBV5-4 and TRBJ2-5; no clear D gene. V was shortened by 2 bases and J by 4 bases, with 3 bases between the two germline ends. This CDR3 region has 11 residues. Looked up from germline, CDR1 is SGHNT and CDR2 is YYREEE (reference sequence).

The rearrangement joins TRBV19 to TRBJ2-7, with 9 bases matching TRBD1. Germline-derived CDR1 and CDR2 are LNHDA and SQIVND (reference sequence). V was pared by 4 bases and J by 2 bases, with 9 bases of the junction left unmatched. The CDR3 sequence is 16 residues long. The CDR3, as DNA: TGTGCCAGTAGTACACTACCCGGGACAGGGACCTACGAGCAGTACTTC. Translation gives CASSTLPGTGTYEQYF.

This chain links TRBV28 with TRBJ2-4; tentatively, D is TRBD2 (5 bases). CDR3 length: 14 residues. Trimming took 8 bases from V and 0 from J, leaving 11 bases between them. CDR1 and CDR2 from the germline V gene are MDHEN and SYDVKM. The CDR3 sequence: CASPRRGAKNIQYF. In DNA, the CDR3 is TGTGCCAGCCCTAGACGGGGAGCCAAAAACATTCAGTACTTC.

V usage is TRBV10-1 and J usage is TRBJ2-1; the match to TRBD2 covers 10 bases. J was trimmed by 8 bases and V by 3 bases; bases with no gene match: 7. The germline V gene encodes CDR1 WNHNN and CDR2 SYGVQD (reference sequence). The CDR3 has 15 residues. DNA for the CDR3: TGCGCCAGCAGTGATGAGCGGGGGGGCCTTTATGAGCAGTTCTTC. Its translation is CASSDERGGLYEQFF.

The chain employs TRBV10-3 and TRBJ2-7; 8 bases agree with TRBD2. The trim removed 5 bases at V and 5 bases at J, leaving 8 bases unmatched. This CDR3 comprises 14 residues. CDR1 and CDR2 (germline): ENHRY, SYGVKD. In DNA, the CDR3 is TGTGCCATCAGTCTATCGACGGGAGGGCACGAGCAGTACTTC. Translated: CAISLSTGGHEQYF.